Shown below are 31 T cell receptor beta chains from a single sample sequenced in a study of cytomegalovirus exposure and HLA in healthy donors. 60 Vbeta and 13 Jbeta primers were used in PCR. Data came from immunoSEQ multiplex PCR; TCRdb stores just in-frame clones and leaves some out. The table lists some 110,000 clones, approximately 77% of them singletons, with 4.9% in the top ten. The sample consisted of PBMCs. These receptors all come from a man aged 50 to 60 in good health and CMV-seropositive.

The chain employs TRBV6-1 and TRBJ2-1, with 8 bases matching TRBD1. Looked up from germline, CDR1 is MNHNS and CDR2 is SASEGT. The CDR3 runs 15 residues. The trim removed 6 bases at V and 4 bases at J, leaving 8 bases unmatched. The CDR3 sequence: CASRVDRGLYNEQFF. The CDR3 DNA sequence: TGTGCCAGCAGGGTCGACAGGGGTTTGTACAATGAGCAGTTCTTC.

This clone has a handful of counts. The V call is TRBV7-9, the J call TRBJ2-7; TRBD1 aligns across 9 bases. V lost 5 bases and J lost 6; bases outside the gene matches: 8. The CDR3 has 14 amino acids. The germline V gene has CDR1 SEHNR and CDR2 FQNEAQ (reference sequence). This CDR3 is CASSPGQGLGEQYF. CDR3 bases: TGTGCCAGCAGCCCCGGACAGGGGTTGGGCGAGCAGTACTTC.

V usage is TRBV5-4 and J usage is TRBJ2-5, with D perhaps TRBD1 (6 bases). The germline V gene has CDR1 SGHNT and CDR2 YYREEE (reference sequence). V lost 0 bases and J lost 2, with 14 bases in between. The CDR3 extends over 16 amino acids. CDR3 sequence (DNA): TGTGCCAGCAGCTTGGACCGTCAGGGGTGGCAAGAGACCCAGTACTTC. As protein: CASSLDRQGWQETQYF.

The rearrangement joins TRBV7-2 to TRBJ2-2, with TRBD2 identical over 8 bases. CDR3 length: 16 amino acids. Germline trimming cut 5 bases from V and 6 bases from J; bases unmatched to any gene: 11. CDR1 and CDR2 from the germline V gene are SGHTA and FQGNSA. The CDR3 nucleotides are TGTGCCAGCAGCCTAAGGACTAGCATGGGCTCCGGGGAGCTGTTTTTT. This codes for CASSLRTSMGSGELFF.

This clone was detected a few times. The V and J genes are TRBV9 and TRBJ1-4; D possibly corresponds to TRBD1 (5 bases). This CDR3 is 15 amino acids long. CDR1 is SGDLS and CDR2 is YYNGEE in the germline V gene. Trimming took off 0 bases at V and 0 bases at J, with 6 bases between the two ends. CDR3 sequence reads: CASSVGGATNEKLFF. The CDR3 bases are TGTGCCAGCAGCGTAGGGGGGGCAACTAATGAAAAACTGTTTTTT.

The chain carries TRBV30 and TRBJ1-1, with a possible D match to TRBD1 (5 bases). The CDR3 runs to 12 residues. The V end was cut by 4 bases, the J end by 13 bases, with 19 bases between. The V gene's germline CDR1 is GTSNPN and CDR2 SVGIG (reference sequence). CDR3 in amino acids: CAWNQGSHLGFF. In nucleotides, the CDR3 is TGTGCCTGGAATCAGGGTTCCCACCTGGGTTTCTTT.

The chain links TRBV9 to TRBJ2-3; D unresolved. The CDR3 spans 16 residues. Trimming took 0 bases from V and 0 from J, leaving 11 bases between them. In germline, CDR1 is SGDLS, CDR2 YYNGEE. CDR3 protein: CASSVGARISTDTQYF. The CDR3 DNA is TGTGCCAGCAGCGTAGGGGCAAGAATTAGCACAGATACGCAGTATTTT.

This clone was observed once. The V gene is TRBV2, the J gene TRBJ1-1; 8 bases match TRBD1. The V segment lost 5 bases and the J segment 1 base; nucleotides outside the gene matches: 6. CDR1 and CDR2 (germline): SNHLY, FYNNEI. The CDR3 consists of 15 residues. CDR3 in DNA: TGTGCCAGCAGTCTCACAGGGGGGAGGAACACTGAAGCTTTCTTT. Residues: CASSLTGGRNTEAFF.

The chain recombines TRBV9 with TRBJ2-1; TRBD2 aligns across 10 bases. The ends lost 0 bases at V and 7 bases at J; junction bases unmatched: 4. Germline loops: CDR1 SGDLS, CDR2 YYNGEE. The CDR3 has 15 residues. The DNA of the CDR3 is TGTGCCAGCAGCGTAGTTCTAGCGGGGGTGAATGAGCAGTTCTTC. The encoded protein is CASSVVLAGVNEQFF.

The chain uses TRBV7-9 and TRBJ2-5; 11 positions agree with TRBD1. V gave up 5 bases and J gave up 4 bases; unmatched junction bases: 12. Germline CDR1 SEHNR, CDR2 FQNEAQ (reference sequence). The CDR3 is 17 residues long. CDR3 sequence (DNA): TGTGCCAGCAGCGGAACATGGACAGGGGGCGGAGGAGAGACCCAGTACTTC. Its protein product is CASSGTWTGGGGETQYF.

V and J are TRBV14 and TRBJ2-7, with TRBD1 matching 9 bases. V was pared by 1 base and J by 2 bases, with 12 bases of the junction left unmatched. This CDR3 spans 18 amino acids. Germline CDR1 SGHDN, CDR2 FVKESK. The CDR3 DNA reads as TGTGCCAGCAGCCAAGCCTTGGGGAAACAGGGGGCAACCTACGAGCAGTACTTC. Amino acids: CASSQALGKQGATYEQYF.

The CDR3 coding sequence is TGTGCCAGTAGGGGACAGCCTTCTGAAGCTTTCTTT. Translated: CASRGQPSEAFF. This chain links TRBV2 with TRBJ1-1; 7 nucleotides align to TRBD1. Germline CDR1 and CDR2: SNHLY and FYNNEI. Germline trimming cut 9 bases from V and 6 bases from J; bases unmatched to any gene: 7. This CDR3 is 12 amino acids long.

J is TRBJ1-4 and V is TRBV7-2, with 7 bases that match TRBD1. This CDR3 has 13 amino acids. With 7 bases clipped from V and 8 bases from J, the junction kept 7 bases outside the gene matches. CDR1 is SGHTA, CDR2 FQGNSA, per germline. CDR3 DNA sequence: TGTGCCAGCACGGGGGACAGAAGGGAAAAACTGTTTTTT. This codes for CASTGDRREKLFF.

J is TRBJ2-5 and V is TRBV4-2, with 7 bases lining up with TRBD1. This CDR3 contains 15 residues. Germline loops: CDR1 LGHNA, CDR2 YNFKEQ. V lost 0 bases, J lost 3 bases, and 4 bases stayed unmatched. CDR3 in DNA: TGTGCCAGCAGCCAAGAAAGGGGGCTGGAAGAGACCCAGTACTTC. It specifies CASSQERGLEETQYF.

The table lists this clone with a few counts. The V call is TRBV4-2, the J call TRBJ2-4; D may be TRBD1 (7 bases). The CDR3 runs to 16 residues. Germline CDR1 and CDR2: LGHNA and YNFKEQ. The germline V and J ends were trimmed by 1 base and 13 bases, with 23 bases remaining between them. The CDR3 DNA reads TGTGCCAGCAGCCAAGCCTCAGTCAGGGGGGCCGGCATGCAGTACTTC. Protein product: CASSQASVRGAGMQYF.

This clone occurred a few times. V gene TRBV6-1 combines with J gene TRBJ2-1; TRBD2 is a possible D gene (7 bases). Trimming removed 1 base from V and 6 bases from J, with 13 bases in between. Germline V gives CDR1 MNHNS, CDR2 SASEGT. CDR3 length equals 15 residues. CDR3 residues: CASSEDGGGSNEQFF. DNA for the CDR3: TGTGCCAGCAGTGAAGATGGGGGCGGGAGCAATGAGCAGTTCTTC.

CDR3 sequence: CASSTGQLNEKLFF. CDR3 sequence (DNA): TGCGCCAGCTCAACAGGCCAGCTTAATGAAAAACTGTTTTTT. This chain joins TRBV10-1 and TRBJ1-4; D is possibly TRBD1 (5 bases). The CDR3 is 14 residues long. Germline V gene lookup returns CDR1 WNHNN and CDR2 SYGVQD (reference sequence). Trimming cost V 8 bases and J 4 bases, with 14 bases left between them.

CDR3 protein: CASSIRLAGGIYEQYF. Here the CDR3 DNA reads TGTGCCAGTAGTATCCGACTAGCGGGGGGTATCTACGAGCAGTACTTC. This sequence joins TRBV19 and TRBJ2-7, with TRBD2 matching over 13 bases. CDR3 size: 16 residues. Germline V CDR1 and CDR2: LNHDA, SQIVND (reference sequence). V dropped 3 bases and J dropped 3; count of bases not matched to a gene: 5.

V is TRBV15 and J is TRBJ2-7, with a weak D call TRBD1 (7 bases). Trimming pared 0 bases from V and 3 bases from J, leaving 9 bases between. The germline gives CDR1 LNHNV, CDR2 YYDKDF (reference sequence). The CDR3 runs 14 residues. As DNA, the CDR3 is TGTGCCACCAGCAGAGATCAGGGGGGCTACGAGCAGTACTTC. This translates into CATSRDQGGYEQYF.

The gene calls are TRBV13 and TRBJ2-1, with 9 positions matching TRBD1. The V and J ends lost 4 bases and 7 bases, in that order; junction bases with no gene match: 5. Germline-derived CDR1 and CDR2 are PRHDT and FYEKMQ (reference sequence). The CDR3 is 14 residues long. The CDR3: CASSSGQGPNEQFF. As DNA, the CDR3 is TGTGCCAGCAGCTCGGGACAGGGCCCGAATGAGCAGTTCTTC.

Concerning this clone: Distinct nucleotide sequences in the sample also encode this CDR3. The chain has TRBV30 and TRBJ1-6; D is possibly TRBD1 (5 bases). CDR3 size: 13 residues. The germline V gene has CDR1 GTSNPN and CDR2 SVGIG (reference sequence). The V end was cut by 1 base, the J end by 7 bases, with 8 bases between. For the CDR3, the DNA is TGTGCCTGGAGTGAACAGGTCAATTCACCCCTCCACTTT. It is translated as CAWSEQVNSPLHF. The variable domain in full, with the rest retrieved from reference TRBV30 and TRBJ1-6, is SQTIHQWPATLVQPVGSPLSLECTVEGTSNPNLYWYRQAAGRGLQLLFYSVGIGQISSEVPQNLSASRPQDRQFILSSKKLLLSDSGFYLCAWSEQVNSPLHFGNGTRLTVT.

The V call is TRBV19, the J call TRBJ1-2, with a weak D call TRBD1 (6 bases). Germline CDR1 LNHDA, CDR2 SQIVND (reference sequence). The CDR3 has 17 residues. Trimming left V 5 bases short and J 0 bases short, with 19 bases between. CDR3 coding DNA: TGTGCCAGTAGTGTTCAGGGGCCCCAGTCCTCTAACTATGGCTACACCTTC. This sequence encodes CASSVQGPQSSNYGYTF. The full variable domain, with the rest looked up from reference TRBV19 and TRBJ1-2, is DGGITQSPKYLFRKEGQNVTLSCEQNLNHDAMYWYRQDPGQGLRLIYYSQIVNDFQKGDIAEGYSVSREKKESFPLTVTSAQKNPTAFYLCASSVQGPQSSNYGYTFGSGTRLTVV.

This clone was seen only once. Because it lacks the conserved phenylalanine or tryptophan at the end, this CDR3 is likely a read error. The chain has TRBV7-9 and TRBJ2-7; 7 bases line up with TRBD2. The CDR3 has 15 residues. The V and J ends lost 2 bases and 7 bases, in that order; junction bases with no gene match: 11. Germline V gene sequence: CDR1 SEHNR, CDR2 FQNEAQ (reference sequence). The CDR3 DNA is TGTGCCAGCAGCTTATACACTAGCGTCGAAGGAGAGCAGTACCTC. Translating it yields CASSLYTSVEGEQYL.

The V call is TRBV6-5, the J call TRBJ1-5, with a weak D call TRBD1 (6 bases). Trimming pared 8 bases from V and 5 bases from J, leaving 16 bases between. Germline V gene lookup returns CDR1 MNHEY and CDR2 SVGAGI. CDR3 length: 14 amino acids. The CDR3 nucleotides read TGTGCCAGCGGAGGTCAGGGGTTCGATCAGCCCCAGCATTTT. It is translated as CASGGQGFDQPQHF.

The chain combines TRBV5-1 with TRBJ1-2, with 8 bases fitting TRBD1. With V trimmed by 4 bases and J by 6 bases, 5 bases remained unmatched. The CDR3 contains 13 residues. Germline V gives CDR1 SGHRS, CDR2 YFSETQ. CDR3 amino acids: CASSNRGMDGYTF. CDR3 nucleotide sequence: TGCGCCAGCAGCAACAGGGGGATGGATGGCTACACCTTC.

The chain has TRBV7-2 and TRBJ1-2, with no clear D. Trimming stripped 5 bases from V and 2 bases from J, with 9 bases between. Germline V gene lookup returns CDR1 SGHTA and CDR2 FQGNSA. The CDR3 is 13 amino acids. The CDR3 is CASSPDWNYGYTF. The CDR3 DNA follows: TGTGCCAGCAGCCCAGACTGGAACTATGGCTACACCTTC.

The chain has TRBV15 and TRBJ1-4; D is uncertain. The CDR3 is made up of 14 amino acids. Trimming took 3 bases from V and 8 from J, leaving 13 bases between them. Germline V CDR1 and CDR2: LNHNV, YYDKDF (reference sequence). As DNA, the CDR3 is TGTGCCACCAGCAGTGATAAAGCCTGGGAAAAACTGTTTTTT. Residues: CATSSDKAWEKLFF.

The chain is built from TRBV5-1 and TRBJ2-3, with 7 bases lining up with TRBD2. Per germline, CDR1 SGHRS and CDR2 YFSETQ. With V trimmed by 6 bases and J by 1 base, 5 bases remained unmatched. The CDR3 covers 14 residues. The CDR3 DNA reads as TGCGCCAGCAAAACGGGAGGTGGCACAGATACGCAGTATTTT. Translating it yields CASKTGGGTDTQYF.

This chain uses TRBV10-3 with TRBJ2-1, with 7 positions matching TRBD1. With V trimmed by 5 bases and J by 3 bases, 10 bases remained unmatched. Germline V gene lookup returns CDR1 ENHRY and CDR2 SYGVKD. This CDR3 comprises 16 residues. As DNA, the CDR3 is TGTGCCATCAGTTTGACAGGGATACGAGGCTACAATGAGCAGTTCTTC. It translates to CAISLTGIRGYNEQFF.

The chain uses TRBV7-2 and TRBJ1-4, with TRBD1 matching over 7 bases. Germline CDR1 is SGHTA and CDR2 is FQGNSA. The CDR3 sequence is 16 residues long. With V trimmed by 2 bases and J by 8 bases, 11 bases remained unmatched. CDR3 protein: CASSLPMTGSREKLFF. CDR3 coding DNA: TGTGCCAGCAGCTTACCGATGACAGGGAGTAGAGAAAAACTGTTTTTT.

The chain recombines TRBV7-8 with TRBJ2-7, with D unclear. CDR3 length: 13 amino acids. The V gene's germline CDR1 is SGHVS and CDR2 FQNEAQ. V lost 2 bases, J lost 2 bases, and 7 bases lay in between. The CDR3 loop is CASSLTRPYEQYF. The CDR3 region has the DNA TGTGCCAGCAGCTTAACCAGGCCCTACGAGCAGTACTTC. Together with reference TRBV7-8 and TRBJ2-7, the CDR3 gives the full variable domain: GAGVSQSPRYKVAKRGQDVALRCDPISGHVSLFWYQQALGQGPEFLTYFQNEAQLDKSGLPSDRFFAERPEGSVSTLKIQRTQQEDSAVYLCASSLTRPYEQYFGPGTRLTVT.